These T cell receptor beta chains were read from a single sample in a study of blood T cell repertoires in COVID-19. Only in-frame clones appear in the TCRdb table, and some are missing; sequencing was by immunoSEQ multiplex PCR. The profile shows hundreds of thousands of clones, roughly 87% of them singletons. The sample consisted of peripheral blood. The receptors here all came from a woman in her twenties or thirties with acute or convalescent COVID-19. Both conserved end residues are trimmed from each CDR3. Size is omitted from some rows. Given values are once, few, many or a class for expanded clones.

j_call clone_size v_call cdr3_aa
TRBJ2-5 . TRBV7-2 AMGRSVGETQY
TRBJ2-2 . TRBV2 ARKKTSGRGTGELF
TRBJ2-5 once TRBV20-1 SASSGESVETQY
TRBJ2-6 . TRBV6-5 ASSPRGGANVLT
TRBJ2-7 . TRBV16 ASSQSRDRYTYEQY
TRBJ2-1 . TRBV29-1 SVGPLSEQF
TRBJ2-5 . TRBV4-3 ASSQGRGGETQY
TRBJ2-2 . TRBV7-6 ASSLVASGRASNTGELF
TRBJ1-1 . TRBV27 ASSRDSNTEAF
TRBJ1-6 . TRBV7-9 ASSGGPLH
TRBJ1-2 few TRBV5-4 ASNSRVGGYGYT
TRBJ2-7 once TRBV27 ASSFRDRGFYEQY
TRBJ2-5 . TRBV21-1 ASSSPTSGSSETQY
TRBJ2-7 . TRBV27 ASSRPSGSGYEQY
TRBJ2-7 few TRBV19 ATRQPSSYEQY
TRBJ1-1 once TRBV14 ASSQRVGVGDTEAF
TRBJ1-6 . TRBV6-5 ASSARQGPLH
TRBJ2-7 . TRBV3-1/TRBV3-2 ASSINPDRTYEQY
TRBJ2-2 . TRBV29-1 SDLTAAGELF
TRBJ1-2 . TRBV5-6 ASSLITLSGYT
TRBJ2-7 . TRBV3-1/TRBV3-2 ASSQAPGLPYRLLYEQY
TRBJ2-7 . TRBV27 ASSFGQTYEQY
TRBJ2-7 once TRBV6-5 ASSSGHPYEQY
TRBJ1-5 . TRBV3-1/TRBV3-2 ASSQDSQFGQPQH
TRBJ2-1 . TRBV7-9 ASEGVSLLVWF
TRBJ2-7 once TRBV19 ASGGQAYEQY
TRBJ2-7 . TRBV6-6 ASSEVGLANEQY
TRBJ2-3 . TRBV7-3 ASSFDRGRTSDTQY
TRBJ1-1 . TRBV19 ASSMSTGTEAF
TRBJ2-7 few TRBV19 ASSAIALAVKPYEQY
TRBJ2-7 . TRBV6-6 ASSYLRSHYEQY
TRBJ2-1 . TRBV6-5 ASRPNGQRYNEQF
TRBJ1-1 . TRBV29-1 SVGLGAEGTEAF
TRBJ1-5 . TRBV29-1 SVSFNRGNQPQH
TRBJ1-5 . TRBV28 ASTAAARPNQPQH
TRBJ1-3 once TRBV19 ASSIDTRGNTIY
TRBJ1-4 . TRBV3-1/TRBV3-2 ASSPLSGTGGEKLF